A single T cell receptor beta chain is shown here with its context. The ends were cut back, 1 base at V and 11 bases at J, with 7 bases in the middle. Germline V gene sequence: CDR1 MGHDK, CDR2 SYGVNS. The CDR3 runs 11 residues. The data were obtained in a study of control samples from healthy donors and cancer patients. Profiled with immunoSEQ multiplex PCR; TCRdb holds only in-frame clones, not every one. Among 100,000 to 120,000 clones listed, about 83% were seen once. The genes are TRBV25-1 and TRBJ2-3, with no clear D. The sequencing input was blood. This clonotype originated in a woman in her forties or fifties in good health. The CDR3 is CASSEFLGQYF. CDR3 nucleotides: TGTGCCAGCAGTGAATTCTTAGGGCAGTATTTT.